Following are 6 T cell receptor beta chains from one sample sequenced in a study of sequential checkpoint blockade in melanoma. Method: immunoSEQ multiplex PCR; TCRdb's copy keeps in-frame clones and lacks some. The data hold 10,000 to 15,000 clones, with approximately 30% observed a single time. Treatment noted: randomized to nivolumab then ipilimumab (arm A) or the reverse (arm B). Source: tumor tissue (inferred from file names), taken from a patient given nivolumab and ipilimumab in sequence. These receptors were obtained from a human donor with melanoma.

J is TRBJ2-1 and V is TRBV6-8, with TRBD2 matching 10 bases. Germline V gives CDR1 MNHGY, CDR2 SAAAGT. The CDR3 has 13 amino acids. Losses at the gene ends were 7 bases for V and 7 bases for J; bases not matched to a gene: 4. CDR3 coding DNA: TGTGCCAGCACCCCGGGACTAGCGAATGAGCAGTTCTTC. Its protein is CASTPGLANEQFF.

This sequence joins TRBV18 and TRBJ2-5; 9 nucleotides line up with TRBD2. With 5 bases clipped from V and 5 bases from J, the junction kept 6 bases outside the gene matches. The CDR3 is 14 residues long. Germline CDR1 and CDR2: KGHSH and LQKENI. CDR3: CASSTTSGWETQYF. CDR3 coding DNA: TGTGCCAGCTCAACGACTAGCGGCTGGGAGACCCAGTACTTC.

This chain joins TRBV5-1 and TRBJ2-1; TRBD2 matches at 11 bases. Looked up from germline, CDR1 is SGHRS and CDR2 is YFSETQ. J was trimmed by 6 bases and V by 5 bases; bases with no gene match: 7. The CDR3 covers 15 residues. The CDR3 spells CASRHTSGGPNEQFF. Written as DNA, the CDR3 is TGCGCCAGCAGACATACTAGCGGGGGACCCAATGAGCAGTTCTTC.

This clone was found many times. The chain joins TRBV2 to TRBJ2-3, with 8 bases fitting TRBD2. The J segment lost 2 bases and the V segment lost 6 bases, leaving 13 bases of the junction unmatched. Germline V gives CDR1 SNHLY, CDR2 FYNNEI. This CDR3 comprises 17 residues. CDR3 sequence reads: CASSSEGGLGLTDTQYF. CDR3 nucleotide sequence: TGTGCCAGCAGCTCGGAGGGGGGACTAGGCCTCACAGATACGCAGTATTTT.

This clone was seen a handful of times. The V call is TRBV23-1, the J call TRBJ1-1; tentative D call: TRBD1 (5 bases). TRBV23-1 is marked as an open reading frame, function uncertain. The V end lost 6 bases, the J end lost 2 bases, and 10 bases lay between the germline ends. The CDR3 loop spans 13 amino acids. CDR3 amino acids: CASSSGPNTEAFF. DNA of the CDR3: TGCGCCAGCAGCTCGGGACCCAACACTGAAGCTTTCTTT.

Here the CDR3 reads CASSEAPTSGGVIVTQYF. Written as DNA, the CDR3 is TGTGCCAGCAGTGAAGCGCCGACTAGCGGGGGGGTCATCGTGACCCAGTACTTC. This rearrangement joins TRBV6-7 to TRBJ2-5, with 14 nucleotides matching TRBD2. TRBV6-7 belongs to the ORF category, with a function that is uncertain. The V and J ends lost 5 bases and 7 bases, in that order; junction bases with no gene match: 15. The CDR3 consists of 18 residues.